This T cell receptor (beta chain) was profiled in a study of identical twins. MiXCR, run by TCRdb on the 5' RACE reads, gives a single entry per CDR3 protein. The repertoire holds 300,000 to 400,000 distinct CDR3 sequences, with 9% to 10% as singletons. This clonotype was seen only a few times. Its matching antigen is unknown. Study findings and constraints: Weaker excess sharing between twins was seen in beta out-of-frame sequences.

This CDR3 has 13 residues. Germline lookup yields CDR1 GTSNPN and CDR2 SVGIG (reference sequence). With 0 bases removed from V and 4 bases from J, the gap between germline ends came to 9 bases. J is TRBJ1-1 and V is TRBV30, with D possibly matching TRBD1 (5 bases). The source of this sequence is a woman in her forties or fifties in good health. The source material was naive T cells sorted from blood. CDR3 DNA: TGTGCCTGGAGTGTAGATGGGGGCACTGAAGCTTTCTTT. Translated: CAWSVDGGTEAFF.